The rows below give T cell receptor beta chains drawn from one sample of a study of shared clonotypes between healthy human individuals. Here immunoSEQ multiplex PCR was the method, and the copy in TCRdb shows in-frame clones only, minus some. Of about a million clones in the sample, around 76% were seen once. The specimen was memory CD4+ T cells sorted from blood. The origin of the receptors is a young man in good health. Each CDR3 is given with its conserved first and last residue. D genes are given only for firm matches. Clone sizes are given selectively: once, few, many, or a class where the clone is expanded.

v_gene,len,d_gene,abundance,j_gene,CDR3nt,CDR3aa
TRBV18,15,TRBD2,NA,TRBJ2-1,TGTGCCAGCTCACCACCGCCTAGCGGGGGGAATGAGCAGTTCTTC,CASSPPPSGGNEQFF
TRBV5-1,16,NA,NA,TRBJ1-1,TGCGCCAGCAGCGAAAGGGTAAGGGGTGGAGGAAATGAAGCTTTCTTT,CASSERVRGGGNEAFF
TRBV6-5,15,NA,NA,TRBJ1-1,TGTGCCAGCACCTCCATCACTAGGGGGAGCACTGAAGCTTTCTTT,CASTSITRGSTEAFF
TRBV2,14,NA,NA,TRBJ2-3,TGTGCCAGCAGTGTAGAGCAGGGGCGAGATACGCAGTATTTT,CASSVEQGRDTQYF
TRBV9,17,NA,once,TRBJ1-1,TGTGCCAGCAGCCCTTCACTCGGGGGGGTAATGAACACTGAAGCTTTCTTT,CASSPSLGGVMNTEAFF
TRBV2,13,NA,once,TRBJ1-5,TGTGCCAGCAGTGATATCGCTAATCAGCCCCAGCATTTT,CASSDIANQPQHF
TRBV7-2,14,NA,NA,TRBJ2-2,TGTGCCAGCAGCTCTAAGACAGGGACTGGGGAGCTGTTTTTT,CASSSKTGTGELFF
TRBV18,17,TRBD2,NA,TRBJ2-2,TGTGCCAGCTCACCAGCGACTAGCGGGAGTTTCTCCGGGGAGCTGTTTTTT,CASSPATSGSFSGELFF
TRBV7-2,15,NA,NA,TRBJ2-7,TGTGCCAGCAGCTTAGCTCAGGGTCCCACCTACGAGCAGTACTTC,CASSLAQGPTYEQYF
TRBV20-1,11,TRBD1,NA,TRBJ1-2,TGCAGTGCTAGAGATACAGGGGCTCGCACCTTC,CSARDTGARTF
TRBV6-5,14,TRBD2,NA,TRBJ2-3,TGTGCCAGCAATGGCGGGGGACGGACAGATACGCAGTATTTT,CASNGGGRTDTQYF
TRBV2,15,TRBD2,few,TRBJ2-3,TGTGCCAGCAGGAGAAGCGGGGTGAACACAGATACGCAGTATTTT,CASRRSGVNTDTQYF
TRBV6-5,14,NA,NA,TRBJ2-1,TGTGCCAGCAGTTACTCTGCCGGCGTCCATGAGCAGTTCTTC,CASSYSAGVHEQFF
TRBV5-1,14,NA,NA,TRBJ2-3,TGCGCCAGCACTAGTGGGGAAGGCACAGATACGCAGTATTTT,CASTSGEGTDTQYF
TRBV11-2,14,TRBD2,NA,TRBJ2-7,TGTGCCAGCAGCCCCAGCGGGAATCTGTTTGAGCAGTACTTC,CASSPSGNLFEQYF
TRBV21-1,14,NA,NA,TRBJ2-5,TGTGCCAGCAGCGTTCTACAGGGTCCAGAGACCCAGTACTTC,CASSVLQGPETQYF
TRBV12-5,16,TRBD1,NA,TRBJ2-3,TGTGCTAGTGGTTTAGTGGAGGGACAGGGGGGACATACGCAGTATTTT,CASGLVEGQGGHTQYF
TRBV6-5,12,NA,NA,TRBJ2-7,TGTGCCAGCAGGGACGGTACGAATGAGCAGTACTTC,CASRDGTNEQYF
TRBV9,15,NA,many,TRBJ1-6,TGTGCCAGCAGCGGCGACAGACCGCCGAATTCACCCCTCCACTTT,CASSGDRPPNSPLHF
TRBV27,16,NA,NA,TRBJ2-4,TGTGCCAGCAGTTTATTGGGCTCGACTGCCAAAAACATTCAGTACTTC,CASSLLGSTAKNIQYF
TRBV5-1,12,NA,NA,TRBJ2-7,TGCGCCAGCAGCTCAACAGACTACGAGCAGTACTTC,CASSSTDYEQYF
TRBV27,15,NA,NA,TRBJ1-6,TGTGCCAGCAGTGGGACCAGTTACTATAATTCACCCCTCCACTTT,CASSGTSYYNSPLHF
TRBV10-3,15,TRBD2,NA,TRBJ2-7,TGTGCCATCAAACCGGCTAGCGGAGATTCCTACGAGCAGTACTTC,CAIKPASGDSYEQYF
TRBV7-2,15,NA,NA,TRBJ2-5,TGTGCCAGCAGCTTAATTTGGCAGACCCAAGAGACCCAGTACTTC,CASSLIWQTQETQYF
TRBV6-5,15,TRBD2,NA,TRBJ2-2,TGTGCCAGCAGTTACCTAGCGGGACACACCGGGGAGCTGTTTTTT,CASSYLAGHTGELFF
TRBV25-1,13,TRBD1,few,TRBJ1-1,TGTGCCAGCAGGAACGACAGGGGTACTGAAGCTTTCTTT,CASRNDRGTEAFF
TRBV28,15,NA,few,TRBJ2-5,TGTGCCAGCAGTCCTCCGACAGGTTGGGGAGAGACCCAGTACTTC,CASSPPTGWGETQYF
TRBV5-1,14,NA,NA,TRBJ2-4,TGCGCCAGCAGCCTTGGGCGGGACACGGGCATTCAGTACTTC,CASSLGRDTGIQYF
TRBV28,14,TRBD1,few,TRBJ2-7,TGTGCCAGCAGGGCCGGGACAGCGACCTACGAGCAGTACTTC,CASRAGTATYEQYF
TRBV5-1,15,TRBD2,NA,TRBJ2-5,TGCGCCAGCAGCTTCGGGACTAGCTTACAAGAGACCCAGTACTTC,CASSFGTSLQETQYF
TRBV27,13,TRBD1,NA,TRBJ1-2,TGTGCCAGCAGGGGACAGGAGGACTATGGCTACACCTTC,CASRGQEDYGYTF
TRBV11-2,12,NA,NA,TRBJ2-3,TGTGCCAGCAGCTTTGGTAGAGATACGCAGTATTTT,CASSFGRDTQYF
TRBV13,15,TRBD2,NA,TRBJ2-2,TGTGCCAGCACCCGGGGGGGAAGGAATACCGGGGAGCTGTTTTTT,CASTRGGRNTGELFF
TRBV6-6,13,NA,NA,TRBJ2-5,TGTGCCAGCAGTAGGTGGGGTCGGGAGACCCAGTACTTC,CASSRWGRETQYF
TRBV30,13,NA,NA,TRBJ1-5,TGTGCCTGGAGTGTATCCAGAGGTCAGCCCCAGCATTTT,CAWSVSRGQPQHF
TRBV30,13,NA,few,TRBJ1-3,TGTGCCTCCAAAGGGGGAGCTGGAAACACCATATATTTT,CASKGGAGNTIYF
TRBV5-5,16,TRBD2,NA,TRBJ2-1,TGTGCCAGCAGCTGGGGTAGCGGGAGCTCGTACAATGAGCAGTTCTTC,CASSWGSGSSYNEQFF
TRBV7-2,15,TRBD2,NA,TRBJ2-7,TGTGCCAGCAGCTCCCGGCCGGGAGGTAGTTACGAGCAGTACTTC,CASSSRPGGSYEQYF
TRBV5-6,14,NA,NA,TRBJ1-3,TGTGCCAGCAGCTTGTATAATTCTGGAAACACCATATATTTT,CASSLYNSGNTIYF
TRBV29-1,16,TRBD1,NA,TRBJ2-5,TGCAGCGCTACTACCGGGACAGGGGGCTCGGGGGAGACCCAGTACTTC,CSATTGTGGSGETQYF
TRBV5-1,14,NA,NA,TRBJ2-3,TGCGCCAGCAGCTTGGGAGGTCTAGGGGATACGCAGTATTTT,CASSLGGLGDTQYF